This T cell receptor (beta chain) is from a study of T cell responses to AZD1222 COVID-19 vaccine. Study results and limitations: Only a handful of AZD1222 recipients, six or seven in all, had baseline seropositivity. Donors were mostly white British, more females; clonal diversity possibly underestimated.

The CDR3 has 15 amino acids. V shed 0 bases, J shed 12 bases, and the junction held 14 bases outside the gene matches. Germline CDR1 LGHNT, CDR2 FRNRAP. About this clone itself: The antigen is undetermined.

The protocol was immunoSEQ multiplex PCR, while the TCRdb copy is restricted to in-frame clones and leaves out a portion. The table records 95,000 to 120,000 clones, about 91% of them present only once. Doses given second, at about 4 or about 12 weeks, were pooled. The material sequenced was peripheral blood, taken 28 days after the second AZD1222 dose. The chain carries TRBV12-5 and TRBJ2-7; 7 bases line up with TRBD1. This sequence was found in an adult who received the AZD1222 COVID-19 vaccine. The CDR3 DNA sequence: TGTGCTAGTGGTTTGGTCGACAGGGAACGGCTTAGCCCGTACTTC. Its protein product is CASGLVDRERLSPYF. Together with reference TRBV12-5 and TRBJ2-7, the CDR3 gives the full variable domain: DARVTQTPRHKVTEMGQEVTMRCQPILGHNTVFWYRQTMMQGLELLAYFRNRAPLDDSGMPKDRFSAEMPDATLATLKIQPSEPRDSAVYFCASGLVDRERLSPYFGPGTRLTVT.